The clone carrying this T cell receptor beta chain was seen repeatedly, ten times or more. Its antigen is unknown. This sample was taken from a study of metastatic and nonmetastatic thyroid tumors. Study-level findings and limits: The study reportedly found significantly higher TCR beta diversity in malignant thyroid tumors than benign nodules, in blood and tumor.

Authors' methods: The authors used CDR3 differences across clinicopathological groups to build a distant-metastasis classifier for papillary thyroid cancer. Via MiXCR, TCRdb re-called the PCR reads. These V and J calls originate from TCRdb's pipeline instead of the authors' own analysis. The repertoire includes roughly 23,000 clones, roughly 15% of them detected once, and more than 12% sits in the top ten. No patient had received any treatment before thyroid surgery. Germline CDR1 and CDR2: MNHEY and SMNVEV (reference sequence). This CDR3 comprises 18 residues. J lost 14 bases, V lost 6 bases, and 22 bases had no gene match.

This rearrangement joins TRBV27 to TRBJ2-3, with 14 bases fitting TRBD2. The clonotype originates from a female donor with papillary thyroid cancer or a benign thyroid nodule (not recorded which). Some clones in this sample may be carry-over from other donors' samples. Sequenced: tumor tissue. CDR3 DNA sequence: TGTGCCAGCAGCCCCCTTTACTCATCAGGGGGGGGACTAGCGGGGGTGTATTTT. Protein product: CASSPLYSSGGGLAGVYF.